This TCR beta chain originates from a study of blood T cell repertoires in COVID-19. Study-wide background: Acute and convalescent COVID-19 samples came from the United States, Italy and Spain. T cells, B-cell-depleted T cells, or PBMCs provided the cDNA or gDNA that served as material.

Germline values: CDR1 SNHLY, CDR2 FYNNEI. The V end was cut by 2 bases, the J end by 8 bases, with 16 bases between. The CDR3 sequence is 15 residues long. Original processing methods: Estimation of nucleated cell counts was performed using reference gene primer amplification. TCRdb's copy holds only in-frame clones and misses some; the assay was immunoSEQ multiplex PCR. Clone size and the V and J calls come from that table; the DNA yielded D and trimming. The sample contains about 170,000 clones, roughly nine tenths of which appear only once. The sequenced sample consisted of peripheral blood. The receptor's source is a man aged 65-85 years with acute or convalescent COVID-19. The genes are TRBV2 and TRBJ1-3, with a tentative D call TRBD1 (5 bases). The CDR3 region is CASSEQGVKWDTIYF. The CDR3 DNA reads TGTGCCAGCAGTGAACAAGGGGTGAAATGGGACACCATATATTTT.